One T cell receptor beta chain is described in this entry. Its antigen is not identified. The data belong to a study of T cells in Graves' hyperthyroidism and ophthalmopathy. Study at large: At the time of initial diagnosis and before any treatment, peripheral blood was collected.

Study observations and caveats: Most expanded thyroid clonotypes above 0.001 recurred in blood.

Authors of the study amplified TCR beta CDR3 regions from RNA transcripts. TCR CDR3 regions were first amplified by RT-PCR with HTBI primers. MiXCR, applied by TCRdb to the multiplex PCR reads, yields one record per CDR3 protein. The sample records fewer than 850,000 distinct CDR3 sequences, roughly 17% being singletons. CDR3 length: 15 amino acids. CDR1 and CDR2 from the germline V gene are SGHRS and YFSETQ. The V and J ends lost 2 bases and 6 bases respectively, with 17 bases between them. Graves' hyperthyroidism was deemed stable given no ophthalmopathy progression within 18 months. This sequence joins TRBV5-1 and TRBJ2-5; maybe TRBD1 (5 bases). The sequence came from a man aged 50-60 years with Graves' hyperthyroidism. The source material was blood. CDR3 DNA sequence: TGCGCCAGCAGCTTAAGGACAACGACTGGGAAGACCCAGTACTTC. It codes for CASSLRTTTGKTQYF.